Presented here are 15 T cell receptor beta chains from one specimen sequenced in a study of control samples from healthy donors and cancer patients. The method was immunoSEQ multiplex PCR; TCRdb's version includes in-frame clones alone and lacks a portion of them. The data contain about 190,000 clones, about 90% of them singletons. Input material: blood. The receptors were sampled from a man aged 25 to 45 in good health.

This chain links TRBV7-9 with TRBJ2-1, with 9 nucleotides matching TRBD1. The CDR3 contains 12 residues. Trimming removed 4 bases from V and 12 bases from J; junction bases left unmatched: 4. Per germline, CDR1 SEHNR and CDR2 FQNEAQ (reference sequence). DNA of the CDR3: TGTGCCAGCAGCTCACCGGGACAGGGGCAGTTCTTC. This codes for CASSSPGQGQFF.

The rearrangement joins TRBV2 to TRBJ1-5, with unresolved D. V lost 4 bases, J lost 5 bases, and 15 bases lay in between. The CDR3 has 15 residues. The V gene's germline CDR1 is SNHLY and CDR2 FYNNEI. The CDR3 nucleotides are TGTGCCAGCAGTGTCTGGCAGCTTTGGGATCAGCCCCAGCATTTT. As protein: CASSVWQLWDQPQHF.

The sample holds one count of this clone. This rearrangement joins TRBV19 to TRBJ1-1; D is undetermined. The V end was cut by 6 bases, the J end by 2 bases, with 13 bases between. In germline, CDR1 is LNHDA, CDR2 SQIVND (reference sequence). The CDR3 length is 14 residues. CDR3 loop: CASRVQLLNTEAFF. The DNA of the CDR3 is TGTGCCAGTAGGGTACAGCTACTTAACACTGAAGCTTTCTTT.

This CDR3 reads CASSPFGLAGVASGTTDTQYF. The CDR3 region has the DNA TGTGCCAGCAGCCCTTTTGGACTAGCGGGGGTCGCCTCCGGGACGACAGATACGCAGTATTTT. The V gene is TRBV7-6, the J gene TRBJ2-3; 13 nucleotides agree with TRBD2. Germline V CDR1 and CDR2: SGHVS, FNYEAQ. V lost 5 bases, J lost 3 bases, and 20 bases stayed unmatched. CDR3 length: 21 amino acids.

V gene TRBV2 combines with J gene TRBJ2-1; 12 positions agree with TRBD2. The J segment lost 3 bases and the V segment lost 8 bases, leaving 14 bases of the junction unmatched. Germline CDR1 and CDR2: SNHLY and FYNNEI. CDR3 length equals 18 residues. The CDR3 nucleotides read TGTGCCAGCGGAAGCTTAACTAGCGGGGGGCCCCACTACAATGAGCAGTTCTTC. Translation gives CASGSLTSGGPHYNEQFF.

This chain connects TRBV27 to TRBJ2-1; D ambiguous. Germline CDR1 MNHEY, CDR2 SMNVEV (reference sequence). The CDR3 totals 16 residues. V gave up 0 bases and J gave up 0 bases, with 9 bases separating them. The CDR3 loop reads CASSLSARNSYNEQFF. The CDR3 DNA reads TGTGCCAGCAGTTTATCGGCCCGGAACTCCTACAATGAGCAGTTCTTC.

CDR3 in amino acids: CASSLGGQGDYGYTF. CDR3 coding DNA: TGTGCCAGCAGCTTAGGAGGACAGGGAGACTATGGCTACACCTTC. This sequence joins TRBV13 and TRBJ1-2; 8 bases line up with TRBD1. Germline CDR1 is PRHDT and CDR2 is FYEKMQ (reference sequence). V shed 0 bases, J shed 3 bases, and the junction held 3 bases outside the gene matches. The CDR3 is 15 residues long.

The rearrangement joins TRBV14 to TRBJ2-1; 10 bases are shared with TRBD1. V was pared by 1 base and J by 6 bases, with 3 bases of the junction left unmatched. From germline, CDR1 is SGHDN and CDR2 FVKESK. CDR3 length: 15 amino acids. CDR3 nucleotide sequence: TGTGCCAGCAGCCAAGCGGGACAGGGGTCCAATGAGCAGTTCTTC. It encodes CASSQAGQGSNEQFF.

J is TRBJ2-3 and V is TRBV6-4; the D is unclear. Trimming took 5 bases from V and 6 from J, leaving 15 bases between them. Germline V gene data show CDR1 as MRHNA and CDR2 as SNTAGT. This CDR3 spans 14 amino acids. CDR3 sequence reads: CASSLDAASDTQYF. CDR3 DNA sequence: TGTGCCAGCAGTCTGGACGCGGCGTCCGATACGCAGTATTTT.

The V and J genes are TRBV7-9 and TRBJ1-4; D is unclear. CDR1 is SEHNR and CDR2 is FQNEAQ in the germline V gene (reference sequence). V was cut by 5 bases and J by 8 bases, with 12 bases left in between. This CDR3 spans 13 amino acids. In DNA form, the CDR3 reads TGTGCCAGCAGCCCGCCCCTCCGGGAAAAACTGTTTTTT. Translation: CASSPPLREKLFF. Complete variable domain (other parts from reference TRBV7-9 and TRBJ1-4): DTGVSQNPRHKITKRGQNVTFRCDPISEHNRLYWYRQTLGQGPEFLTYFQNEAQLEKSRLLSDRFSAERPKGSFSTLEIQRTEQGDSAMYLCASSPPLREKLFFGSGTQLSVL.

This chain joins TRBV2 and TRBJ1-2; 8 nucleotides line up with TRBD1. The junction had 7 bases not matched to a gene; V was cut back by 8 bases and J by 8 bases. The germline V gene encodes CDR1 SNHLY and CDR2 FYNNEI. This CDR3 contains 12 residues. In DNA form, the CDR3 reads TGTGCCAGCGGCCGGACAGGGAACGGCTACACCTTC. Encoded protein: CASGRTGNGYTF.

The chain combines TRBV4-1 with TRBJ2-2; D is possibly TRBD2 (5 bases). Germline-derived CDR1 and CDR2 are MGHRA and YSYEKL. Between the trimmed V and J ends, which lost 1 base and 3 bases, there was a span of 15 bases. The CDR3 has 17 residues. The CDR3 nucleotides are TGCGCCAGCAGCCAAGTTAACCTCGGACTTGACACCGGGGAGCTGTTTTTT. This codes for CASSQVNLGLDTGELFF.

The rearrangement joins TRBV7-9 to TRBJ1-1; the match to TRBD1 covers 8 bases. V lost 1 base to trimming and J lost 4 bases; unmatched junction nucleotides: 11. Germline assignment: CDR1 SEHNR and CDR2 FQNEAQ (reference sequence). The CDR3 runs 17 residues. The CDR3 here is CASSLGTGKNLITEAFF. The CDR3 DNA reads TGTGCCAGCAGCTTAGGGACAGGGAAGAACCTTATCACTGAAGCTTTCTTT.

This chain joins TRBV19 and TRBJ1-2; tentative D call: TRBD1 (6 bases). Trimming stripped 3 bases from V and 5 bases from J, with 13 bases between. The CDR3 consists of 14 residues. Germline CDR1 reads LNHDA; CDR2 reads SQIVND (reference sequence). CDR3 sequence: CASSISTGLYGYTF. Here the CDR3 DNA reads TGTGCCAGTAGTATCTCTACAGGGCTTTATGGCTACACCTTC. The full variable domain, with the rest looked up from reference TRBV19 and TRBJ1-2, is DGGITQSPKYLFRKEGQNVTLSCEQNLNHDAMYWYRQDPGQGLRLIYYSQIVNDFQKGDIAEGYSVSREKKESFPLTVTSAQKNPTAFYLCASSISTGLYGYTFGSGTRLTVV.

This clone was found once. The V gene is TRBV6-1, the J gene TRBJ1-1; D not certain. V was cut by 1 base and J by 6 bases, with 12 bases left in between. The germline V gene encodes CDR1 MNHNS and CDR2 SASEGT. The CDR3 spans 14 residues. In nucleotides, the CDR3 is TGTGCCAGCAGTGAAGTACAGAGGGAGGCTGAAGCTTTCTTT. Translating gives CASSEVQREAEAFF.